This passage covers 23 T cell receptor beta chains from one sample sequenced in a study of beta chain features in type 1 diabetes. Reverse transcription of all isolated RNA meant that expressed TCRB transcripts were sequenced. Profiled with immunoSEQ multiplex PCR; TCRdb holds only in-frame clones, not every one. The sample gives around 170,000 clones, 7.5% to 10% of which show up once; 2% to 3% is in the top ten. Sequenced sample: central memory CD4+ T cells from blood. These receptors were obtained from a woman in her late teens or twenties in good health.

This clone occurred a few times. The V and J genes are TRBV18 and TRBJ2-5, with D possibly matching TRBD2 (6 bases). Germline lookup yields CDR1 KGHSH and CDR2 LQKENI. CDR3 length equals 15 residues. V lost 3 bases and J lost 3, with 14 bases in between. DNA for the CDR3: TGTGCCAGCTCACCTGGGAGGCAGGTTAAAGAGACCCAGTACTTC. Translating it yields CASSPGRQVKETQYF.

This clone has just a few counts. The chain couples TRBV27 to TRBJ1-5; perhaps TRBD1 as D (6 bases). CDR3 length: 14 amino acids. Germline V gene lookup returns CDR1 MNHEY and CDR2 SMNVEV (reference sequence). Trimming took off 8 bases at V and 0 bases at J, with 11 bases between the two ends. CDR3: CASHRTASNQPQHF. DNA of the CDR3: TGTGCCAGCCATCGGACAGCTAGCAATCAGCCCCAGCATTTT.

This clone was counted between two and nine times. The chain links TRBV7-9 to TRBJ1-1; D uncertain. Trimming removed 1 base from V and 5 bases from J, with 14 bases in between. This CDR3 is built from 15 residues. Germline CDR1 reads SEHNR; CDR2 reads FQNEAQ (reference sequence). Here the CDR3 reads CASSLEEGWGTEAFF. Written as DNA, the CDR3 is TGTGCCAGCAGCTTAGAGGAGGGATGGGGAACTGAAGCTTTCTTT.

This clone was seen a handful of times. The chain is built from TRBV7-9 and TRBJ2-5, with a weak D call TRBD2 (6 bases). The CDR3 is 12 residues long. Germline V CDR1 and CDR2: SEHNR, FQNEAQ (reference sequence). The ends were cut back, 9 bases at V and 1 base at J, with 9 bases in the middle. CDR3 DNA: TGTGCCAGTCGGGACTTCCAAGAGACCCAGTACTTC. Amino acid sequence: CASRDFQETQYF.

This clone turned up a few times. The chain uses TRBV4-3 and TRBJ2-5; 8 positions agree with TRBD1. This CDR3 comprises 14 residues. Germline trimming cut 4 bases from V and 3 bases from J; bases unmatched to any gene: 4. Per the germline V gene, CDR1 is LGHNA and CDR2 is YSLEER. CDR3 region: CASSPHRGEETQYF. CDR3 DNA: TGCGCCAGCAGCCCGCACAGGGGGGAAGAGACCCAGTACTTC.

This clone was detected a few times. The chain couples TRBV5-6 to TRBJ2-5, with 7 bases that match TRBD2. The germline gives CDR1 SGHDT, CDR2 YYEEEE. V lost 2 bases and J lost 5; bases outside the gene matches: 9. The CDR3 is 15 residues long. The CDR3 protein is CASSFPTSEMETQYF. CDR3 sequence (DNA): TGTGCCAGCAGCTTCCCCACTAGCGAGATGGAGACCCAGTACTTC.

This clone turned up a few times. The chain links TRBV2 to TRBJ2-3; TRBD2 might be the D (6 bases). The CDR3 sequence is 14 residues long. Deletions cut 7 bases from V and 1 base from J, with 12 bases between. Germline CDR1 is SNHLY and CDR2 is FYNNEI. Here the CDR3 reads CASIVGGGTDTQYF. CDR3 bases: TGTGCCAGCATTGTGGGAGGAGGCACAGATACGCAGTATTTT.

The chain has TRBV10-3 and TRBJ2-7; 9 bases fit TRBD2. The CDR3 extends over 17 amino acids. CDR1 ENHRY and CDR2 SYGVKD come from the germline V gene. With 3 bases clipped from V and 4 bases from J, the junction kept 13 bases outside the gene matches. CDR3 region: CAISDLYGGRARYEQYF. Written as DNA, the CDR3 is TGTGCCATCAGTGACCTTTATGGCGGGAGGGCCAGGTACGAGCAGTACTTC.

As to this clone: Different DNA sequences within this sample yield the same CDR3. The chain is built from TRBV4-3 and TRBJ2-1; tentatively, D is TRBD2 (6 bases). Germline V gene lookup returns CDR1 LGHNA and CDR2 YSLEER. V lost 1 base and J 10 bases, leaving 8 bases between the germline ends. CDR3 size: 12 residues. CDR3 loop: CASSQVRGEQFF. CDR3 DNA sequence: TGCGCCAGCAGCCAAGTGCGGGGAGAGCAGTTCTTC.

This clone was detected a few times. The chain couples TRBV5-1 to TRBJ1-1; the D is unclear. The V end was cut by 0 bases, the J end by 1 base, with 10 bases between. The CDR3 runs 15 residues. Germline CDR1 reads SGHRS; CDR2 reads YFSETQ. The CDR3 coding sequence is TGCGCCAGCAGCTTGGTGCCGGCAGGGAACACTGAAGCTTTCTTT. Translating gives CASSLVPAGNTEAFF. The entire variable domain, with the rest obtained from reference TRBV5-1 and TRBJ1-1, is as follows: KAGVTQTPRYLIKTRGQQVTLSCSPISGHRSVSWYQQTPGQGLQFLFEYFSETQRNKGNFPGRFSGRQFSNSRSEMNVSTLELGDSALYLCASSLVPAGNTEAFFGQGTRLTVV.

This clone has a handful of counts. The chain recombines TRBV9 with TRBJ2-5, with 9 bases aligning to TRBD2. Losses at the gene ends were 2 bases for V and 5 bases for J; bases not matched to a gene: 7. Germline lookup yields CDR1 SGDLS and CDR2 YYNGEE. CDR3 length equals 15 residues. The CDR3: CASSVQAGGPETQYF. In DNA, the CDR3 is TGTGCCAGCAGCGTTCAAGCGGGGGGCCCGGAGACCCAGTACTTC.

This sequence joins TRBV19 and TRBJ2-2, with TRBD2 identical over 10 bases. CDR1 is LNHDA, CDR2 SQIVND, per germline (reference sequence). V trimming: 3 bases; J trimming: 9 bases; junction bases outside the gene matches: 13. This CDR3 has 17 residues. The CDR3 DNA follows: TGTGCCAGTAGTATCCGATCCGGACTAGCGGCCGGAAGGGAGCTGTTTTTT. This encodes CASSIRSGLAAGRELFF. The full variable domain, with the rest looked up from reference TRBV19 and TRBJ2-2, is DGGITQSPKYLFRKEGQNVTLSCEQNLNHDAMYWYRQDPGQGLRLIYYSQIVNDFQKGDIAEGYSVSREKKESFPLTVTSAQKNPTAFYLCASSIRSGLAAGRELFFGEGSRLTVL.

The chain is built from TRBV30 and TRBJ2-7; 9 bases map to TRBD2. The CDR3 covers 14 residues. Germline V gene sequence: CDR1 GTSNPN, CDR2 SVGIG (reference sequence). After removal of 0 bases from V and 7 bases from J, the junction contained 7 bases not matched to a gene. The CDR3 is CAWSVAGGPGEQYF. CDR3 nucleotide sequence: TGTGCCTGGAGTGTGGCGGGAGGGCCGGGTGAGCAGTACTTC.

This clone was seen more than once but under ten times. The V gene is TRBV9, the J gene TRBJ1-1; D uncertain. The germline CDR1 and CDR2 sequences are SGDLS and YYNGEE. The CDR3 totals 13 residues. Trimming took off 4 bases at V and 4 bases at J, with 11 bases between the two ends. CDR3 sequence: CASSQSGATEAFF. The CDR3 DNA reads TGTGCCAGCAGCCAGTCGGGTGCCACTGAAGCTTTCTTT.

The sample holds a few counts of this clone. The CDR3 bases are TGTGCCAGCAGCCGGGCTAGCGGGGGGGGTTACAATGAGCAGTTCTTC. This encodes CASSRASGGGYNEQFF. The chain recombines TRBV7-2 with TRBJ2-1; the match to TRBD2 covers 12 bases. The germline CDR1 and CDR2 sequences are SGHTA and FQGNSA. CDR3 length equals 16 residues. The V segment lost 5 bases and the J segment 4 bases; nucleotides outside the gene matches: 6.

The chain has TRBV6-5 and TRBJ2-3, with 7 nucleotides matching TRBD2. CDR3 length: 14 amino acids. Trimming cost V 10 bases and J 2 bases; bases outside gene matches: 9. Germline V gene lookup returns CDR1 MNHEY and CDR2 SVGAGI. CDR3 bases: TGTGCCACCCTTCCGGGGGGAAACACAGATACGCAGTATTTT. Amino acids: CATLPGGNTDTQYF.

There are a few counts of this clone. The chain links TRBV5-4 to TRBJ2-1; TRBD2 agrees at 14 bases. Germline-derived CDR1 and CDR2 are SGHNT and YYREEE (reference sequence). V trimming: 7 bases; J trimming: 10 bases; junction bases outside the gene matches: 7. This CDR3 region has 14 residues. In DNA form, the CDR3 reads TGTGCCAGCGCGGGACTAGCGGGAGAAGAGGAGCAGTTCTTC. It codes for CASAGLAGEEEQFF.

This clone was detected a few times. Written as DNA, the CDR3 is TGTGCCAGCAGCTTCCAGGCCACAGATACGCAGTATTTT. This translates into CASSFQATDTQYF. This chain connects TRBV7-3 to TRBJ2-3; D remains ambiguous. Per the germline V gene, CDR1 is SGHTA and CDR2 is FQGTGA. Trimming took 3 bases from V and 2 from J, leaving 6 bases between them. The CDR3 length is 13 residues.

CDR3 sequence (DNA): TGCGCCAGCAGCCTGGTTGGGGAGCCCAAAGCTTTCTTT. Translation gives CASSLVGEPKAFF. The chain has TRBV5-1 and TRBJ1-1; D not resolved. Trimming shortened V by 4 bases and J by 9 bases, and 16 bases separated the two germline ends. Germline CDR1 is SGHRS and CDR2 is YFSETQ. This CDR3 region has 13 residues. Variable domain in full (rest from reference TRBV5-1 and TRBJ1-1): KAGVTQTPRYLIKTRGQQVTLSCSPISGHRSVSWYQQTPGQGLQFLFEYFSETQRNKGNFPGRFSGRQFSNSRSEMNVSTLELGDSALYLCASSLVGEPKAFFGQGTRLTVV.

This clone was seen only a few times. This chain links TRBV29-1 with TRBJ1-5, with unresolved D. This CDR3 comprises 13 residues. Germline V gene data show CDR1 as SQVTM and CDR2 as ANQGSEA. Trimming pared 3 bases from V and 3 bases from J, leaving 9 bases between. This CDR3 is CSVEEGVNQPQHF. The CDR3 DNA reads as TGCAGCGTTGAGGAGGGAGTCAATCAGCCCCAGCATTTT.

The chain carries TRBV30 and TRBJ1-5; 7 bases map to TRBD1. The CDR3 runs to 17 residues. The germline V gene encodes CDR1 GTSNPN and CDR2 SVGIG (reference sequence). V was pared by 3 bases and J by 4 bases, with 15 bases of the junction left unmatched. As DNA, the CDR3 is TGTGCCTGGAGAGGAAAAGGACAGGCAACCTTTAATCAGCCCCAGCATTTT. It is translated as CAWRGKGQATFNQPQHF.

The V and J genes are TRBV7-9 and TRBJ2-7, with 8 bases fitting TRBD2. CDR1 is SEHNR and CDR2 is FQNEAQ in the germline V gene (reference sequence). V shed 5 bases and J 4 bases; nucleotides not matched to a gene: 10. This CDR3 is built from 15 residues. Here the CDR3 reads CASSPGLAKVYEQYF. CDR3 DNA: TGTGCCAGCAGCCCCGGACTAGCCAAAGTTTACGAGCAGTACTTC.

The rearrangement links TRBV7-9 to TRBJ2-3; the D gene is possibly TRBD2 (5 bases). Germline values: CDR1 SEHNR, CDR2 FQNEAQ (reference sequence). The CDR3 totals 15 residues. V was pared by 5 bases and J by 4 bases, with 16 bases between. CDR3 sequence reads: CASSRGDRDADTQYF. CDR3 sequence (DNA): TGTGCCAGCAGCCGGGGAGACCGCGACGCAGATACGCAGTATTTT.